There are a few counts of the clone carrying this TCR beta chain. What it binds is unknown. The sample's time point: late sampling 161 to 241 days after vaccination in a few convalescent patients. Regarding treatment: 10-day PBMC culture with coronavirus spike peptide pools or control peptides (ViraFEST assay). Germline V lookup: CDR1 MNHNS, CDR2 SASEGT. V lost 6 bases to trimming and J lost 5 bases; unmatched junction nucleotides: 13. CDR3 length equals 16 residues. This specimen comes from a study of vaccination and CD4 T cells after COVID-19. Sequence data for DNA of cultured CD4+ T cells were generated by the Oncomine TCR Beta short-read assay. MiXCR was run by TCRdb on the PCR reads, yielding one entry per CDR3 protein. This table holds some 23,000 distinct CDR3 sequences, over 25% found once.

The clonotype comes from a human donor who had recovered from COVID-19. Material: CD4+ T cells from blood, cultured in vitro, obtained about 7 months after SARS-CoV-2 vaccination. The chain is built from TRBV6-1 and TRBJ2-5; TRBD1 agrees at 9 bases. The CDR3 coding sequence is TGTGCCAGCAGCCGCCTGACAGGGGGAAATGCGGAGACCCAGTACTTC. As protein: CASSRLTGGNAETQYF.